The clone carrying this TCR beta chain was counted between two and nine times. The antigen remains unidentified. This CDR3 is built from 17 residues. The V segment lost 7 bases and the J segment 2 bases; nucleotides outside the gene matches: 14. The V gene's germline CDR1 is SQVTM and CDR2 ANQGSEA. The entry originates in a study of blood T cells in healthy people across ages. Turning to the study itself: In model experiments, template switching was able to capture about one barcoded beta molecule for every two T cells that were present.

Together with a sample-barcoded 5' primer, a J-beta primer mix was included in a second PCR lasting about 6 to 11 cycles. TCRdb re-called the 5' RACE reads with MiXCR, one entry per CDR3 protein. Of about 780,000 distinct CDR3 sequences listed, around 50% were seen once; the top ten hold 15% to 20%. Study results and limitations: Calculation of diversity from one million T cells yielded estimates considered to be underestimates.

Sequences were obtained from blood. The chain employs TRBV29-1 and TRBJ2-1, with 10 bases that match TRBD2. This clonotype was sampled from a man older than 75 in good health. The CDR3 region has the DNA TGCAGCGGGACTGGGACTAGCGAGTTTCATGCCTACAATGAGCAGTTCTTC. Amino acid sequence: CSGTGTSEFHAYNEQFF.